This T cell receptor (beta chain) stems from a study of OX40 agonist ivuxolimab in advanced cancers. The overall study: Patients received ivuxolimab, an agonistic anti-OX40 (CD134) antibody.

Overall study findings and caveats: Several nonresponders also turned out to have low normalized T-cell clonal expansion.

About this clone: Its antigen is unknown.

This table comes from immunoSEQ multiplex PCR, and its TCRdb copy is limited to in-frame clones, with some not included. The sample consists of around 67,000 clones, under 90% of them appearing once. This CDR3 region has 13 residues. Germline assignment: CDR1 SGHRS and CDR2 YFSETQ. Trimming cost V 8 bases and J 1 base, with 12 bases left between them. The chain combines TRBV5-1 with TRBJ1-1; perhaps TRBD1 as D (5 bases). The receptor was derived from an adult with an advanced solid tumor such as melanoma, head and neck, liver or kidney cancer. Sequencing used CD4+ or CD8+ T cells sorted from blood, obtained in a trial of the OX40 agonist ivuxolimab. In nucleotides, the CDR3 is TGCGCCAGTACCGCTCAGGGGAACACTGAAGCTTTCTTT. Its protein product is CASTAQGNTEAFF. Full variable domain (outside the CDR3, taken from reference TRBV5-1 and TRBJ1-1): KAGVTQTPRYLIKTRGQQVTLSCSPISGHRSVSWYQQTPGQGLQFLFEYFSETQRNKGNFPGRFSGRQFSNSRSEMNVSTLELGDSALYLCASTAQGNTEAFFGQGTRLTVV.